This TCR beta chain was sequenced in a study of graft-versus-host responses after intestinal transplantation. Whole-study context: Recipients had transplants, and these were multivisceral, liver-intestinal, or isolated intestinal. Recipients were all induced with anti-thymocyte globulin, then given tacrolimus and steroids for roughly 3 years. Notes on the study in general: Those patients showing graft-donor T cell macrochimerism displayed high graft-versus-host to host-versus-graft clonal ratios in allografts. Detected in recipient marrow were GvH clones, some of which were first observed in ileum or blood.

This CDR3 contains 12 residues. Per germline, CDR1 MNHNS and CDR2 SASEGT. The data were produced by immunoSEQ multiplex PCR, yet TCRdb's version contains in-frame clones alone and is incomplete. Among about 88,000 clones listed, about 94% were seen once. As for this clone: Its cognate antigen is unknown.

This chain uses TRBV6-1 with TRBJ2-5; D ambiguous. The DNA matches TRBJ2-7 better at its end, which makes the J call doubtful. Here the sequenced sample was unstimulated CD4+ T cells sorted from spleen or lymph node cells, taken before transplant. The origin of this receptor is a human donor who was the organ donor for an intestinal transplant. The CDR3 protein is CASSTVPYEQYF. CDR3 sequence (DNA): TGTGCCAGCAGTACTGTACCCTACGAGCAGTACTTC.